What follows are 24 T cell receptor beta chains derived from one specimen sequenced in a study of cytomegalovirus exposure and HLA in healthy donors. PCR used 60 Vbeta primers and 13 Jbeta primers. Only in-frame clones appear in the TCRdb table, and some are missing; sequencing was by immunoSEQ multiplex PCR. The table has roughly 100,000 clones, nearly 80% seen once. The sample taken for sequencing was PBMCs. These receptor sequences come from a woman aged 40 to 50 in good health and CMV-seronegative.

In DNA, the CDR3 is TGTGCCAGCAGTTTCGGGTCCAAAGAGCAGTACTTC. Its translation: CASSFGSKEQYF. V gene TRBV6-6 combines with J gene TRBJ2-7; D uncertain. Per germline, CDR1 MNHNY and CDR2 SVGAGI (reference sequence). The CDR3 covers 12 residues. Trimming removed 4 bases at V and 7 bases at J, with 11 bases between.

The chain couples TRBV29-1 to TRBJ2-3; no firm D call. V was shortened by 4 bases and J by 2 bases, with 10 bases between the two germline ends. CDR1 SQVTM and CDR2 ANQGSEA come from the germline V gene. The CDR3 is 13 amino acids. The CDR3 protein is CSVAPRLTDTQYF. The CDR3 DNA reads TGCAGCGTTGCCCCCCGACTCACAGATACGCAGTATTTT.

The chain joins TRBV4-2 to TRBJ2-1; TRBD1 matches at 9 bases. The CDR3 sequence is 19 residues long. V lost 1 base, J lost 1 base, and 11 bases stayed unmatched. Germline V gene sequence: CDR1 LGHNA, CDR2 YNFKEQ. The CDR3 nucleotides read TGTGCCAGCAGCCAAGTTTCCTTGACAGGGGGTCTTTCCTACAATGAGCAGTTCTTC. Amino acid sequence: CASSQVSLTGGLSYNEQFF.

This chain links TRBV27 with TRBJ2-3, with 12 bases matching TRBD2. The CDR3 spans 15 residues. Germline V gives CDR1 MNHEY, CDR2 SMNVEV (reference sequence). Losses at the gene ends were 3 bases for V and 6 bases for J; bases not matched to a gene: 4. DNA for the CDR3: TGTGCCAGCAGTTTTTCCGGACTAGCGGGGGATACGCAGTATTTT. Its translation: CASSFSGLAGDTQYF.

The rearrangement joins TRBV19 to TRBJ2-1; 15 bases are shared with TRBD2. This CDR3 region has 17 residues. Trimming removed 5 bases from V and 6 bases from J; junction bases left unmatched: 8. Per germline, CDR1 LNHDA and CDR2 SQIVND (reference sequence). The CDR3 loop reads CASSLRTSGRVTNEQFF. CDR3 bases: TGTGCCAGTAGTCTTAGGACTAGCGGGAGGGTTACCAATGAGCAGTTCTTC.

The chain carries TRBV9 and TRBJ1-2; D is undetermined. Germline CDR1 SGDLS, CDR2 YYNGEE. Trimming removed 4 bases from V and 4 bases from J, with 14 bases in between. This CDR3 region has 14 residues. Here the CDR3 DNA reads TGTGCCAGCAGCCCCCGGACGGCGGGCTATGGCTACACCTTC. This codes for CASSPRTAGYGYTF.

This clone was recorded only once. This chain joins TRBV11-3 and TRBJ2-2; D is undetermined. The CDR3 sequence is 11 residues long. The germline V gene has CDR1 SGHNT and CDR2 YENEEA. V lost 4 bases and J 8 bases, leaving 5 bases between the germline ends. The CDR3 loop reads CASSSRGELFF. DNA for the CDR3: TGTGCCAGCAGCTCTAGGGGGGAGCTGTTTTTT. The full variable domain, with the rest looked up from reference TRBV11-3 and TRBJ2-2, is EAGVVQSPRYKIIEKKQPVAFWCNPISGHNTLYWYLQNLGQGPELLIRYENEEAVDDSQLPKDRFSAERLKGVDSTLKIQPAELGDSAVYLCASSSRGELFFGEGSRLTVL.

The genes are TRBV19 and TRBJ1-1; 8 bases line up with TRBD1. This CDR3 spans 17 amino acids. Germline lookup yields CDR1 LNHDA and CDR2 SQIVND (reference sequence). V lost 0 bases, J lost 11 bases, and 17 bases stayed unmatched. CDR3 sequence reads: CASSIDHDRGRSGGAFF. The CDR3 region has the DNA TGTGCCAGTAGTATAGATCACGACAGGGGCCGGAGTGGGGGCGCTTTCTTT.

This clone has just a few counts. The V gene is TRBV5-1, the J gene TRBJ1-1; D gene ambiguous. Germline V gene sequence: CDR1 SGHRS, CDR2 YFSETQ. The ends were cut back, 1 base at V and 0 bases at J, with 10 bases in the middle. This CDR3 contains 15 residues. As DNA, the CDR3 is TGCGCCAGCAGCTTGCTTGGCAGGATGAACACTGAAGCTTTCTTT. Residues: CASSLLGRMNTEAFF.

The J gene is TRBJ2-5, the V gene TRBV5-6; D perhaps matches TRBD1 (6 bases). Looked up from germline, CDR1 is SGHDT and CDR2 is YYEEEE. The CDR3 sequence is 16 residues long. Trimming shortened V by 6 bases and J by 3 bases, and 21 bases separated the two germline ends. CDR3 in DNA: TGTGCCAGCACGCCCCCCCCGGGACGGGACAAAGAGACCCAGTACTTC. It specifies CASTPPPGRDKETQYF.

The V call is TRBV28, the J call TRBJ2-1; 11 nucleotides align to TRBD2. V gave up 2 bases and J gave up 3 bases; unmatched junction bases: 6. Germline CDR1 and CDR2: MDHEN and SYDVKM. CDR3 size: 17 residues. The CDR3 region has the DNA TGTGCCAGCAGTTTAGGGGTGGGGACTAGCGGCTACAATGAGCAGTTCTTC. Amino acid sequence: CASSLGVGTSGYNEQFF.

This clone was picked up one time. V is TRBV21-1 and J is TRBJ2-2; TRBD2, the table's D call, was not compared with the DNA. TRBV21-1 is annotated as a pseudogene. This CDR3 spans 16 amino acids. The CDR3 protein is CASSSSGREGTGELFF. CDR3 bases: TGTGCCAGCAGCAGTAGCGGGAGGGAGGGCACCGGGGAGCTGTTTTTT.

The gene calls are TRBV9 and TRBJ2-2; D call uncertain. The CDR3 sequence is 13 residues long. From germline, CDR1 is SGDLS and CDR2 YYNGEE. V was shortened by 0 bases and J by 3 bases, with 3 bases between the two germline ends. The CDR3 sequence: CASSVADTGELFF. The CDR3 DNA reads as TGTGCCAGCAGCGTAGCCGACACCGGGGAGCTGTTTTTT.

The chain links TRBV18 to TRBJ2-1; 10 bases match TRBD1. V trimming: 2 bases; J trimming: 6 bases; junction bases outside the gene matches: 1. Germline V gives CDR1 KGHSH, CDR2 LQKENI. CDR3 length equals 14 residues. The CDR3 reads CASSPRTGGNEQFF. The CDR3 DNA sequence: TGTGCCAGCTCACCAAGGACAGGGGGCAATGAGCAGTTCTTC.

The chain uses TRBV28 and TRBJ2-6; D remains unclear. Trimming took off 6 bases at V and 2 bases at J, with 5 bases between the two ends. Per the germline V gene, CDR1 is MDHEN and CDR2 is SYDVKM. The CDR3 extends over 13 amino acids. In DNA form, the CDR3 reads TGTGCCAGCAGCCAGGCTGGGGCCAACGTCCTGACTTTC. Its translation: CASSQAGANVLTF.

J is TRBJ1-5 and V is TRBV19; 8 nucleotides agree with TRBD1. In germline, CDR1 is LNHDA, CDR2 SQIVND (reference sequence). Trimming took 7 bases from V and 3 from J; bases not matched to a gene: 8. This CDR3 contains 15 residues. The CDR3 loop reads CASKTLDRANQPQHF. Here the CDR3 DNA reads TGTGCCAGTAAAACTTTGGACAGGGCCAATCAGCCCCAGCATTTT.

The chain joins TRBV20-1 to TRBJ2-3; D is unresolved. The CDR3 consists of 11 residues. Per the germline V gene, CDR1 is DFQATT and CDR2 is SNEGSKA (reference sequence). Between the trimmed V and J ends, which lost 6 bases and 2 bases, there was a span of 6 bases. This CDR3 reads CSALSTDTQYF. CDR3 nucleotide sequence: TGCAGTGCGTTATCCACAGATACGCAGTATTTT.

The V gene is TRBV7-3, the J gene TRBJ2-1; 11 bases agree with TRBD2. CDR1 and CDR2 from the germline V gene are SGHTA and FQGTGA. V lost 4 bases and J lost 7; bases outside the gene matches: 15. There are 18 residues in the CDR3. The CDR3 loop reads CASSSTPLGLAAVNEQFF. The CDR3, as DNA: TGTGCCAGCAGCTCTACGCCTCTGGGACTAGCGGCGGTGAATGAGCAGTTCTTC.

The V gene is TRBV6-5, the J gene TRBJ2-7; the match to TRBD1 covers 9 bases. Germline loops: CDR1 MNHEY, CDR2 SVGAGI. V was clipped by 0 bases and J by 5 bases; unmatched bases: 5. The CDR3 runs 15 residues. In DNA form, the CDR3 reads TGTGCCAGCAGTTACTCGAGGGACAGGGCGCACGAGCAGTACTTC. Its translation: CASSYSRDRAHEQYF.

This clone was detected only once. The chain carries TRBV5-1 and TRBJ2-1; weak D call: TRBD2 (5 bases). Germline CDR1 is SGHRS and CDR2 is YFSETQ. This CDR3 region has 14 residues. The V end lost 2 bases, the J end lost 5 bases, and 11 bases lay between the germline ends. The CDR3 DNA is TGCGCCAGCAGCTTAAGGCTAGCTCACAATGAGCAGTTCTTC. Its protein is CASSLRLAHNEQFF.

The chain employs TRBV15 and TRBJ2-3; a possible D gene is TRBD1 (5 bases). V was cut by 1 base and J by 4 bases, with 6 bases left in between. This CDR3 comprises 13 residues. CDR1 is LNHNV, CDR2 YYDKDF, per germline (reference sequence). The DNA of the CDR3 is TGTGCCACCAGCAGAGGGGGCGCAGATACGCAGTATTTT. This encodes CATSRGGADTQYF. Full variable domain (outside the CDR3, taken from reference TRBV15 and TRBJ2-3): DAMVIQNPRYQVTQFGKPVTLSCSQTLNHNVMYWYQQKSSQAPKLLFHYYDKDFNNEADTPDNFQSRRPNTSFCFLDIRSPGLGDTAMYLCATSRGGADTQYFGPGTRLTVL.

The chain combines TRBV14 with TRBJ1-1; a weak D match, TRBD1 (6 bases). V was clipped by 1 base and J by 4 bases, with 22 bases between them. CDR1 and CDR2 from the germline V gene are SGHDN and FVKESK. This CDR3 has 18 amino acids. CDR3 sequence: CASSQGPDNIRGSTEAFF. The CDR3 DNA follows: TGTGCCAGCAGCCAAGGACCGGACAATATAAGGGGGAGCACTGAAGCTTTCTTT. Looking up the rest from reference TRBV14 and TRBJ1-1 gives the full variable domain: EAGVTQFPSHSVIEKGQTVTLRCDPISGHDNLYWYRRVMGKEIKFLLHFVKESKQDESGMPNNRFLAERTGGTYSTLKVQPAELEDSGVYFCASSQGPDNIRGSTEAFFGQGTRLTVV.

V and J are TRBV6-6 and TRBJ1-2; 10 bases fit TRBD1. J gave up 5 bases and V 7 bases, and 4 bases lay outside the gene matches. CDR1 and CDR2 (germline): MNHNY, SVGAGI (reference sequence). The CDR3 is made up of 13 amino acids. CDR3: CASTWTGGYGYTF. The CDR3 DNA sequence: TGTGCCAGCACCTGGACAGGGGGGTATGGCTACACCTTC.

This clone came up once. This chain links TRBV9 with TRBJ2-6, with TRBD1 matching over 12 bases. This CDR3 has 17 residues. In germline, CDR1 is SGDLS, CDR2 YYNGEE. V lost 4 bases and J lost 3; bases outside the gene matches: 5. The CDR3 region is CASSLGQGAYGANVLTF. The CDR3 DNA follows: TGTGCCAGCAGCTTGGGACAGGGGGCTTATGGGGCCAACGTCCTGACTTTC.